This T cell receptor beta chain was obtained from a study of blood T cells in healthy people across ages. Concerning this clonotype itself: Antigen: not known.

A J-beta primer mix and a sample-barcoded 5' primer were used in a second PCR of roughly 6 to 12 cycles. Each CDR3 protein gets one entry after TCRdb re-called the 5' RACE reads with MiXCR. The table includes about 1.4 million distinct CDR3 sequences, roughly 59% detected once. Study-wide results and limits: PBMCs that were unsorted prevented a conclusive naive versus antigen-experienced comparison. The fall in TCR beta diversity per million T cells was roughly linear with age.

The donors, aged about 6 to 95, were healthy Caucasians from Russia. Isolation recovered at least 7 million PBMCs from every sample. The TCR sequence derives from a man aged 18 to 30 in good health. The sample taken for sequencing was blood.

Here the CDR3 DNA reads TGCGCCAGCAGCCAACCCATCACTAGCGGCTCCTACAATGAGCAGTTCTTC. The encoded protein is CASSQPITSGSYNEQFF. The chain combines TRBV4-1 with TRBJ2-1; 8 nucleotides align to TRBD2. This CDR3 has 17 residues. The V and J ends lost 2 bases and 0 bases, in that order; junction bases with no gene match: 6. Germline V gives CDR1 MGHRA, CDR2 YSYEKL.